This is a list of T cell receptor beta chains from one sample in a study of blood T cell repertoires in COVID-19. The method was immunoSEQ multiplex PCR; TCRdb's version includes in-frame clones alone and lacks a portion of them. The table has about 200,000 clones, around 82% seen once. The specimen sequenced was PBMCs or T cells enriched from blood (not recorded which). All receptors come from a woman between 50 and 59 years old who had been exposed to COVID-19. The CDR3 runs from the conserved cysteine through the conserved F or W. The D gene is left open where the match is weak. Size is stated for part of the rows, as once, few or many counts, or as a class when the clone is expanded.

V gene,J gene,D gene,clone size,CDR3 DNA,CDR3 protein
TRBV10-3,TRBJ1-1,NA,NA,TGTGCCATCAGTGAGTCGAAGGCAGGGGTAGGCTATGGTGAAGCTTTCTTT,CAISESKAGVGYGEAFF
TRBV23-1,TRBJ1-2,NA,once,TGCGCCAGCCGGAAACCAGGGAAACCGGGTAACTATGGCTACACCTTC,CASRKPGKPGNYGYTF
TRBV5-1,TRBJ1-6,TRBD1,NA,TGCGCCAGCAGCTTGAATGTGGGACAGGGGAATTCACCCCTCCACTTT,CASSLNVGQGNSPLHF
TRBV19,TRBJ1-2,TRBD1,NA,TGTGCCAGTAGTACGGGACAGGGGTATGGCTACACCTTC,CASSTGQGYGYTF
TRBV19,TRBJ1-1,NA,NA,TGTGCCAGTAGCCTAGGCGGGGATCGGACTGAAGCTTTCTTT,CASSLGGDRTEAFF
TRBV6-5,TRBJ2-1,NA,NA,TGTGCCAGCAGTCTGGACGACAGCTCCTACAATGAGCAGTTCTTC,CASSLDDSSYNEQFF
TRBV28,TRBJ1-5,TRBD1,NA,TGTGCCAGCAGACCTCACAGGGGGGATCAGCCCCAGCATTTT,CASRPHRGDQPQHF
TRBV12-3/TRBV12-4,TRBJ1-2,TRBD1,NA,TGTGCCAGCGCTCGACAGGGATCTGGCTACACCTTC,CASARQGSGYTF
TRBV6-6,TRBJ1-5,TRBD1,NA,TGTGCCAGCAGTTACGGGACAGGCCGAGGTCAGCCCCAGCATTTT,CASSYGTGRGQPQHF
TRBV7-3,TRBJ1-1,NA,NA,TGTGCCAGCAGCCAACACCTTGGCACTGAAGCTTTCTTT,CASSQHLGTEAFF
TRBV7-2,TRBJ2-1,NA,NA,TGTGCCAGCAGTCTATTCGGGACTCCCCAGAATGAGCAGTTCTTC,CASSLFGTPQNEQFF
TRBV9,TRBJ1-2,NA,NA,TGTGCCAGCAGCGTAGCAGCTGGACAGTATGGCTACACCTTC,CASSVAAGQYGYTF
TRBV5-1,TRBJ2-7,TRBD1,few,TGCGCCAGCAGCCCAGGACAGGGAACGGTCTACGAGCAGTACTTC,CASSPGQGTVYEQYF
TRBV6-6,TRBJ1-3,NA,NA,TGTGCCAGCAGTACACAGGGTTCAGCCGGAAACACCATATATTTT,CASSTQGSAGNTIYF
TRBV11-1,TRBJ2-5,NA,NA,TGTGCCAGCAGCCCCCCCGAGGCGGTGGAGACCCAGTACTTC,CASSPPEAVETQYF
TRBV19,TRBJ1-1,TRBD1,NA,TGTGCCAGTAGTTGGGACAGGGGGAGTACTGAAGCTTTCTTT,CASSWDRGSTEAFF
TRBV5-1,TRBJ2-3,TRBD2,once,TGCGCCAGCAGCCCCCGCGGGGCGGGGGTGACAGATACGCAGTATTTT,CASSPRGAGVTDTQYF
TRBV19,TRBJ1-4,NA,NA,TGTGCCAGTAGTACCCACAAGTCCACTAATGAAAAACTGTTTTTT,CASSTHKSTNEKLFF
TRBV30,TRBJ2-7,TRBD2,once,TGTGCCTGGAGCCGGGAGGGCTCCTACGAGCAGTACTTC,CAWSREGSYEQYF
TRBV14,TRBJ1-1,NA,NA,TGTGCCAGCACCGGGATGAACACTGAAGCTTTCTTT,CASTGMNTEAFF
TRBV9,TRBJ1-1,TRBD1,NA,TGTGCCAGCAGCGTCACGGGACAGGGGGGCACTGAAGCTTTCTTT,CASSVTGQGGTEAFF
TRBV6-2/TRBV6-3,TRBJ1-1,NA,NA,TGTGCCAGCAGCGCCCTTCAGATGAACACTGAAGCTTTCTTT,CASSALQMNTEAFF
TRBV5-4,TRBJ2-1,TRBD2,once,TGTGCCAGCACCAGAAGTGGGGGGGTCTTCCCCAATGAGCAGTTCTTC,CASTRSGGVFPNEQFF
TRBV12-3/TRBV12-4,TRBJ1-6,NA,NA,TGTGCCAGCAGAGCCCCGGGGGATTCACCCCTCCACTTT,CASRAPGDSPLHF
TRBV5-1,TRBJ2-1,TRBD2,NA,TGCGCCAGCAGCCCCTTAGCGGGGGGTATGAATGAGCAGTTCTTC,CASSPLAGGMNEQFF
TRBV19,TRBJ1-2,NA,NA,TGTGCCAGTAGTATAGATCGGACAGTTTCCTATGGCTACACCTTC,CASSIDRTVSYGYTF
TRBV6-6,TRBJ1-2,NA,NA,TGTGCCAGCAGTTTCCGGGAGGACTATGGCTACACCTTC,CASSFREDYGYTF
TRBV6-6,TRBJ1-2,NA,NA,TGTGCCAGCAGCCCCGGACAGAACTATGGCTACACCTTC,CASSPGQNYGYTF
TRBV27,TRBJ1-1,NA,NA,TGTGCCAGCAGTCCCGGGGGAATCCTGTCCTTGAACACTGAAGCTTTCTTT,CASSPGGILSLNTEAFF
TRBV7-8,TRBJ1-1,TRBD1,NA,TGTGCCAGCAGCTTAGCGCAGGGGGAGGTCACTGAAGCTTTCTTT,CASSLAQGEVTEAFF
TRBV6-5,TRBJ2-2,TRBD1,NA,TGTGCCAGCAGTTTGGACAGGGGGGAGCTGTTTTTT,CASSLDRGELFF
TRBV10-1,TRBJ2-1,NA,NA,TGCGCCAGCCCGACAGTATACAATGAGCAGTTCTTC,CASPTVYNEQFF
TRBV23-1,TRBJ1-4,NA,NA,TGCGCCCACGCGGGCGGGGAAAAACTGTTTTTT,CAHAGGEKLFF
TRBV27,TRBJ2-2,TRBD1,NA,TGTGCCAGCAGTTTAGTCGGGACAGCGAACACCGGGGAGCTGTTTTTT,CASSLVGTANTGELFF